The sequence of this T cell receptor (beta chain) was determined in a study of blood T cell repertoires in COVID-19. Study details: Samples of COVID-19 (acute and convalescent) were obtained from the United States, Italy and Spain. T cells, B-cell-depleted T cells, or PBMCs provided the cDNA or gDNA that served as material.

CDR1 and CDR2 (germline): MDHEN, SYDVKM. V lost 6 bases and J 9 bases, leaving 9 bases between the germline ends. The CDR3 has 12 amino acids. Authors' processing steps: By means of reference gene primer amplification, nucleated cell counts were estimated. Clones were read by immunoSEQ multiplex PCR, and TCRdb kept only the in-frame ones, dropping some. From that table come the V and J calls and clone size; the DNA was used to work out D and trimming. Of roughly 200,000 clones in the sample, about 85% are singletons; the top ten hold roughly 2.9%. The gene calls are TRBV28 and TRBJ1-6; a possible D gene is TRBD1 (5 bases). The sample consisted of peripheral blood. This sequence was found in a woman aged 25 to 39 with active or convalescent COVID-19. This CDR3 is CASSLGGSPLHF. For the CDR3, the DNA is TGTGCCAGCAGCTTGGGGGGTTCACCCCTCCACTTT.